This T cell receptor (beta chain) is drawn from a study of control samples from healthy donors and cancer patients. The junction had 8 bases not matched to a gene; V was cut back by 2 bases and J by 5 bases. CDR1 and CDR2 (germline): SGHRS, YFSETQ. The CDR3 totals 16 residues. Profiling relied on immunoSEQ multiplex PCR, and the TCRdb table lists in-frame clones only, not all of them. The sample has under 150,000 clones, 75% to 90% seen once. This clonotype was obtained from a man aged 30-40 years in good health. The chain uses TRBV5-1 and TRBJ2-2, with 8 positions matching TRBD1. The specimen sequenced was blood. The CDR3, as DNA: TGCGCCAGCAGCTTTACCACGACAGGGGTAACCGGGGAGCTGTTTTTT. As protein: CASSFTTTGVTGELFF.